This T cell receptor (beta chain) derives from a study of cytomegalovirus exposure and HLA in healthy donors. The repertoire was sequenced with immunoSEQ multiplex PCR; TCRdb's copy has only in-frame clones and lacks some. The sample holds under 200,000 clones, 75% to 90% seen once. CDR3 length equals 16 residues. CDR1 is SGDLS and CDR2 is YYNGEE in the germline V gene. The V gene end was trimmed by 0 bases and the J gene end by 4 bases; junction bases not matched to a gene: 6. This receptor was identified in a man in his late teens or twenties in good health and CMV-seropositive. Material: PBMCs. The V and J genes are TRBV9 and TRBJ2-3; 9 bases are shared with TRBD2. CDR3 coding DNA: TGTGCCAGCAGCGTAGTGTCTAGCGGGGATCCAGATACGCAGTATTTT. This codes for CASSVVSSGDPDTQYF.